Shown below are 9 T cell receptor beta chains from a single sample sequenced in a study of blood T cells in healthy people across ages. It was with a sample-barcoded 5' primer and a J-beta primer mix that a second PCR of roughly 7 to 12 cycles was run. In TCRdb, the 5' RACE reads were re-called with MiXCR into one record per CDR3 protein. Of about 930,000 distinct CDR3 sequences listed, 25% to 35% are singletons. These data are also associated with another study on T cells of mothers and their children.

Sequencing input: blood. All receptors derive from a woman between 40 and 50 years old in good health.

This clonotype showed up many times. The rearrangement uses TRBV28 and TRBJ1-3; TRBD1 aligns across 7 bases. J gave up 0 bases and V 6 bases, and 5 bases lay outside the gene matches. In germline, CDR1 is MDHEN, CDR2 SYDVKM. CDR3 length: 15 amino acids. CDR3 region: CASRETGDSGNTIYF. The CDR3, as DNA: TGTGCCAGCAGGGAAACAGGGGACTCTGGAAACACCATATATTTT.

This clonotype was seen more than once but under ten times. This chain uses TRBV29-1 with TRBJ1-1; D possibly corresponds to TRBD1 (5 bases). Germline values: CDR1 SQVTM, CDR2 ANQGSEA. This CDR3 comprises 11 residues. The V end was cut by 5 bases, the J end by 8 bases, with 12 bases between. DNA for the CDR3: TGCAGCGTTCCTCAGGGTATCGAAGCTTTCTTT. Translating it yields CSVPQGIEAFF.

This clonotype was counted ten times or more. The J gene is TRBJ1-2, the V gene TRBV20-1; D may be TRBD1 (5 bases). This CDR3 has 12 residues. The V gene lost 6 bases and the J gene lost 8 bases, with 16 bases spanning the gap. Germline assignment: CDR1 DFQATT and CDR2 SNEGSKA (reference sequence). The CDR3 DNA reads as TGCAGTGCCGGCGGGGCAGGGAGAGGCTACACCTTC. This encodes CSAGGAGRGYTF.

This chain joins TRBV18 and TRBJ1-1; D gene ambiguous. Trimming pared 6 bases from V and 1 base from J, leaving 12 bases between. The CDR3 totals 14 residues. CDR1 and CDR2 (germline): KGHSH, LQKENI. DNA of the CDR3: TGTGCCAGCTCGTACCAATGGGGGAACACTGAAGCTTTCTTT. Protein product: CASSYQWGNTEAFF.

The V and J genes are TRBV20-1 and TRBJ2-3; D is perhaps TRBD2 (6 bases). The CDR3 spans 16 residues. From germline, CDR1 is DFQATT and CDR2 SNEGSKA (reference sequence). The V and J ends lost 4 bases and 6 bases respectively, with 23 bases between them. In DNA, the CDR3 is TGCAGTGCTACGGAGGGTGGACTTCCTATGACTGATACGCAGTATTTT. It is translated as CSATEGGLPMTDTQYF.

This clonotype turned up a few times. The CDR3 DNA follows: TGCAGAGCAACCCTAGCGGGGGGGCTAGATACGCAGTATTTT. Translated, it gives CRATLAGGLDTQYF. The chain couples TRBV20-1 to TRBJ2-3; TRBD2 aligns across 12 bases. Germline CDR1 DFQATT, CDR2 SNEGSKA (reference sequence). This CDR3 has 14 amino acids.

This clonotype was picked up a small number of times. V usage is TRBV7-9 and J usage is TRBJ2-7; tentative D call: TRBD1 (6 bases). The V end was cut by 5 bases, the J end by 0 bases, with 20 bases between. Germline CDR1 SEHNR, CDR2 FQNEAQ (reference sequence). The CDR3 is 17 residues long. The CDR3, as DNA: TGTGCCAGCAGCGATACCGAGGGACACTCCGGCTCCTACGAGCAGTACTTC. Translated: CASSDTEGHSGSYEQYF.

This chain connects TRBV5-1 to TRBJ1-6; no firm D call. V gave up 0 bases and J gave up 0 bases, with 10 bases separating them. This CDR3 is 17 amino acids long. Germline CDR1 SGHRS, CDR2 YFSETQ. The CDR3 region is CASSLGGPSSYNSPLHF. Here the CDR3 DNA reads TGCGCCAGCAGCTTGGGGGGTCCAAGCTCCTATAATTCACCCCTCCACTTT. Full variable domain (missing parts from reference TRBV5-1 and TRBJ1-6): KAGVTQTPRYLIKTRGQQVTLSCSPISGHRSVSWYQQTPGQGLQFLFEYFSETQRNKGNFPGRFSGRQFSNSRSEMNVSTLELGDSALYLCASSLGGPSSYNSPLHFGNGTRLTVT.

This clonotype was detected only once. The chain uses TRBV28 and TRBJ2-5, with D possibly TRBD1 on 6 matching bases. The CDR3 is 15 residues long. With 6 bases removed from V and 4 bases from J, the gap between germline ends came to 18 bases. The germline V gene encodes CDR1 MDHEN and CDR2 SYDVKM. This CDR3 is CASSPLARGRETQYF. The DNA for the CDR3 is TGTGCCAGCAGCCCATTGGCCAGGGGACGAGAGACCCAGTACTTC.